In its sample, the clone carrying this T cell receptor beta chain was seen many times. Antigen: not known. The V and J ends lost 5 bases and 3 bases respectively, with 11 bases between them. The CDR3 is made up of 13 amino acids. The study enrolled ophthalmopathy donors with moderate-to-severe activity, CAS ≥3, NOSPECS ≥4 and duration under 3 months. This entry comes from a study of Graves' ophthalmopathy and Graves' hyperthyroidism. About the study: Peripheral blood was collected at initial diagnosis, before any treatment. Regarding the study as a whole: Detection in blood was also observed for most expanded thyroid clonotypes above 0.001 frequency.

TCR beta CDR3 regions were amplified from RNA transcripts. Following a first-round RT-PCR that used HTBI primers, a second-round multiplex PCR was carried out. Via MiXCR, TCRdb re-called the multiplex PCR reads, giving one row per CDR3 protein. The sample consists of approximately 480,000 distinct CDR3 sequences, approximately 15% of them appearing once. This clonotype originated in a woman in her twenties or thirties with Graves' ophthalmopathy. The specimen was blood. The chain joins TRBV12-3 or TRBV12-4 to TRBJ2-7; D is unclear. DNA for the CDR3: TGTGCCAGCAGTCCCGGTGGAGTCTACGAGCAGTACTTC. Amino acid sequence: CASSPGGVYEQYF.